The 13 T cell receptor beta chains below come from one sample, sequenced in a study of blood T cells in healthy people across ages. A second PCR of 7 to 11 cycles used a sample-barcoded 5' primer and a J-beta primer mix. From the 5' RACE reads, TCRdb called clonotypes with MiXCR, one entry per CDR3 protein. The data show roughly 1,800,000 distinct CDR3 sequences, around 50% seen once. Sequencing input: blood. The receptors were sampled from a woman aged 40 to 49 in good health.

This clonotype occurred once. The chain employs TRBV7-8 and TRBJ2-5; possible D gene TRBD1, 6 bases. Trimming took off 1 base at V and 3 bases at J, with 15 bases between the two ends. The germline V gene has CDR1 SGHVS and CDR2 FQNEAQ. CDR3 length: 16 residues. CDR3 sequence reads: CASSLGPGASKETQYF. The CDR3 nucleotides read TGTGCCAGCAGCTTAGGACCAGGGGCTAGCAAAGAGACCCAGTACTTC.

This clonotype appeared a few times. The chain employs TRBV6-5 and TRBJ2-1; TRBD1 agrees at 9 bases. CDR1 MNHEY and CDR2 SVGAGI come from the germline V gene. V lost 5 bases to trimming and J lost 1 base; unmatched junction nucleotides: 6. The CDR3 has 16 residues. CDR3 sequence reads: CASSPTGGGSYNEQFF. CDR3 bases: TGTGCCAGCAGTCCCACAGGGGGCGGTTCCTACAATGAGCAGTTCTTC.

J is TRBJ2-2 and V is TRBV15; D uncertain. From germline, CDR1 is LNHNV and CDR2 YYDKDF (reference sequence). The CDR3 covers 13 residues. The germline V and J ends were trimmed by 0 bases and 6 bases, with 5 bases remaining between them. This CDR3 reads CATSRDVAGELFF. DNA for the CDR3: TGTGCCACCAGCAGAGATGTAGCCGGGGAGCTGTTTTTT. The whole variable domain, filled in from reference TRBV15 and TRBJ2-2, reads DAMVIQNPRYQVTQFGKPVTLSCSQTLNHNVMYWYQQKSSQAPKLLFHYYDKDFNNEADTPDNFQSRRPNTSFCFLDIRSPGLGDTAMYLCATSRDVAGELFFGEGSRLTVL.

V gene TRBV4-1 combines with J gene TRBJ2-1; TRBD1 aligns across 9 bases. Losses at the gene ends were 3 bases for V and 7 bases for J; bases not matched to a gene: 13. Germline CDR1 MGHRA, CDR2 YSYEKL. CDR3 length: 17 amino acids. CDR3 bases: TGCGCCAGCAGCCACGCACGGGACAGGGTGATTTGGAATGAGCAGTTCTTC. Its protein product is CASSHARDRVIWNEQFF.

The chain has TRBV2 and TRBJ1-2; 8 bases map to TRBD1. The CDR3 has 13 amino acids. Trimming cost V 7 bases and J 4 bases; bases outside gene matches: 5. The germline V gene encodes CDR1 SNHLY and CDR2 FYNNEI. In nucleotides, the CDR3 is TGTGCCAGCACGGGACAGGCAACCTATGGCTACACCTTC. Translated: CASTGQATYGYTF.

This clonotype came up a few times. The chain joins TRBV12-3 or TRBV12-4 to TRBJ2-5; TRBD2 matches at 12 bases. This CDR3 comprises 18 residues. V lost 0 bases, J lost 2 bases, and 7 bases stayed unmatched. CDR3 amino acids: CASSLARFTSGGQETQYF. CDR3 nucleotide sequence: TGTGCCAGCAGTTTAGCGCGCTTTACTAGCGGGGGGCAAGAGACCCAGTACTTC.

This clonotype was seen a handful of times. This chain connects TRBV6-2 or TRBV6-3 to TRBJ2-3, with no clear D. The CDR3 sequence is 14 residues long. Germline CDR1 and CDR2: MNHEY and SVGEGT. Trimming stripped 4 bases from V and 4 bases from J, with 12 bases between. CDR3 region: CASSLALVSDTQYF. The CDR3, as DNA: TGTGCCAGCAGTTTGGCCCTTGTGTCAGATACGCAGTATTTT.

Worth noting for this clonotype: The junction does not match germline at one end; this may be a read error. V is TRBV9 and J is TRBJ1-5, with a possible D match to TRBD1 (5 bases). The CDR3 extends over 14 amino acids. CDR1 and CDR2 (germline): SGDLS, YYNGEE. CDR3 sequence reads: CTSSVGEGNQPQHF. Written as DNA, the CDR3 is TGTACCAGCAGCGTAGGCGAGGGGAATCAGCCCCAGCATTTT.

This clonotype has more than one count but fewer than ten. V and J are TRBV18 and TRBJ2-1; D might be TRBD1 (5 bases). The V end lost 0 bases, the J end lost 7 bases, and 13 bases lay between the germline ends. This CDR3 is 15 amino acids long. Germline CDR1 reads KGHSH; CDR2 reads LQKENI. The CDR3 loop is CASSPPSSQGNEQFF. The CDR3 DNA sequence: TGTGCCAGCTCACCACCGAGCTCCCAGGGTAATGAGCAGTTCTTC.

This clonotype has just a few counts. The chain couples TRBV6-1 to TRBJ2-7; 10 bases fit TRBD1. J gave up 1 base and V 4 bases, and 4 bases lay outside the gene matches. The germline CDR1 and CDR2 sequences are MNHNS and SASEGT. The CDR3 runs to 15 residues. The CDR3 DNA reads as TGTGCCAGCAGTGTCGACAGGGGGCCGTCCTACGAGCAGTACTTC. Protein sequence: CASSVDRGPSYEQYF.

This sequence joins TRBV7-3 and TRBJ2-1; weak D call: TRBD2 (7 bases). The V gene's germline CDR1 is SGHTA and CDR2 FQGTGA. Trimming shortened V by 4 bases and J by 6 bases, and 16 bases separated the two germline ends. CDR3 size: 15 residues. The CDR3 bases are TGTGCCAGCAGCTCGATTGGGGGGGGGCCCAATGAGCAGTTCTTC. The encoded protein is CASSSIGGGPNEQFF.

CDR3 in DNA: TGTGCCAGCAGCGCGGGACAGGCGAGCTCCTACAATGAGCAGTACTTC. Its translation: CASSAGQASSYNEQYF. The chain has TRBV7-2 and TRBJ2-1; 8 nucleotides line up with TRBD1. The DNA matches TRBJ2-7 better at its end, which makes the J call doubtful. There are 16 residues in the CDR3. Germline V CDR1 and CDR2: SGHTA, FQGNSA.

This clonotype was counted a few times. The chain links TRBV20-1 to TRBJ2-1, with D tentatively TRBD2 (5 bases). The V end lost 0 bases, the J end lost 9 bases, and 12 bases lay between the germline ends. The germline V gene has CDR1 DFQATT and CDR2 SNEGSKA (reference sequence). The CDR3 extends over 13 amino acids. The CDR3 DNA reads TGCAGTGCTAGAGATTTACCGGGAAGTGAGCAGTTCTTC. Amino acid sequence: CSARDLPGSEQFF.